The 21 T cell receptor beta chains below come from one sample, sequenced in a study of human T cells and chemical hapten exposure. TCRdb analysed the RACE reads with MiXCR anew, one entry per CDR3 protein. Seen here are tens of thousands of distinct CDR3 sequences, about 10% observed once, and the top ten hold more than 3%. The time point is: patch test 3, about 24 weeks after DPC sensitization. Treatment meaning: therapeutic diphenylcyclopropenone sensitization with weekly scalp DPC. Sequenced here: whole blood, sampled in connection with sensitization to the hapten diphenylcyclopropenone (DPC). These receptors originate from a woman between 50 and 59 years old with alopecia areata. Some clones in this sample may be carry-over from other donors' samples.

The table lists this clonotype with many counts. The chain joins TRBV3-1 to TRBJ2-1; D remains unclear. From germline, CDR1 is LGHDT and CDR2 YNNKEL (reference sequence). The V gene lost 1 base and the J gene lost 7 bases, with 14 bases spanning the gap. This CDR3 is built from 15 residues. Here the CDR3 DNA reads TGTGCCAGCAGCCAAGGGGGAAGTGTGGGGAATGAGCAGTTCTTC. Its translation: CASSQGGSVGNEQFF.

This clonotype was recorded a few times. The CDR3 nucleotides read TGTGCCAGCAGACGACAGGGGGGGTACGAGCAGTACTTC. Amino acid sequence: CASRRQGGYEQYF. The J gene is TRBJ2-7, the V gene TRBV4-2, with TRBD1 identical over 9 bases. The CDR3 contains 13 residues. The germline V gene has CDR1 LGHNA and CDR2 YNFKEQ. V lost 6 bases and J lost 4; bases outside the gene matches: 4.

This clonotype was seen ten or more times. The chain couples TRBV29-1 to TRBJ1-2, with D possibly being TRBD1 (5 bases). V gave up 3 bases and J gave up 8 bases, with 16 bases separating them. Germline CDR1 reads SQVTM; CDR2 reads ANQGSEA. CDR3 length equals 13 residues. CDR3 loop: CSVEALAGRGYTF. The CDR3 region has the DNA TGCAGCGTTGAGGCCCTGGCGGGGCGCGGCTACACCTTC.

This clonotype was counted ten times or more. This rearrangement joins TRBV27 to TRBJ2-5; TRBD2 aligns across 15 bases. Germline lookup yields CDR1 MNHEY and CDR2 SMNVEV (reference sequence). The CDR3 sequence is 20 residues long. J gave up 9 bases and V 0 bases, and 17 bases lay outside the gene matches. CDR3 amino acids: CASSLSPPGLAGGPMAAQYF. The CDR3 DNA follows: TGTGCCAGCAGTTTATCCCCCCCGGGACTAGCGGGAGGCCCAATGGCGGCCCAGTACTTC.

In this sample, this clonotype turned up many times. This sequence joins TRBV2 and TRBJ2-5; unclear D gene. V was cut by 7 bases and J by 5 bases, with 8 bases left in between. The CDR3 sequence is 11 residues long. Germline V gene lookup returns CDR1 SNHLY and CDR2 FYNNEI. The CDR3 DNA follows: TGTGCCAGCATGCGTTTTGAGACCCAGTACTTC. As protein: CASMRFETQYF.

This clonotype was detected only a few times. The J gene is TRBJ2-7, the V gene TRBV6-5, with 10 bases lining up with TRBD1. Germline V gene data show CDR1 as MNHEY and CDR2 as SVGAGI. The CDR3 runs to 14 residues. Germline trimming cut 6 bases from V and 0 bases from J; bases unmatched to any gene: 2. The chain's CDR3 is CASRGTGVSYEQYF. In nucleotides, the CDR3 is TGTGCCAGCAGGGGGACAGGGGTCTCCTACGAGCAGTACTTC.

Comments on this clonotype: This may come from a read error, since a much larger clone is one base off. The V call is TRBV5-4, the J call TRBJ2-3, with 8 nucleotides matching TRBD2. This CDR3 is built from 15 residues. The germline gives CDR1 SGHNT, CDR2 YYREEE (reference sequence). The CDR3 nucleotides are TGTGCCAGCAGCCCGGGGGGCGGGAGGACAGATACGCGGTATTTT. It codes for CASSPGGGRTDTRYF.

This clonotype was counted ten times or more. The chain combines TRBV11-2 with TRBJ2-2, with D possibly being TRBD2 (5 bases). Trimming cost V 0 bases and J 5 bases, with 19 bases left between them. The CDR3 sequence is 18 residues long. Per germline, CDR1 SGHAT and CDR2 FQNNGV. The CDR3 protein is CASSLDAYSADRTGELFF. The CDR3 DNA reads TGTGCCAGCAGCTTAGACGCGTATAGCGCTGATAGGACCGGGGAGCTGTTTTTT. Variable domain in full (rest from reference TRBV11-2 and TRBJ2-2): EAGVAQSPRYKIIEKRQSVAFWCNPISGHATLYWYQQILGQGPKLLIQFQNNGVVDDSQLPKDRFSAERLKGVDSTLKIQPAKLEDSAVYLCASSLDAYSADRTGELFFGEGSRLTVL.

The rearrangement uses TRBV2 and TRBJ2-3; D is perhaps TRBD1 (5 bases). V was cut by 4 bases and J by 1 base, with 9 bases left in between. From germline, CDR1 is SNHLY and CDR2 FYNNEI. This CDR3 is built from 14 residues. DNA for the CDR3: TGTGCCAGCAGTGGTGCACAGGGCACAGATACGCAGTATTTT. Translated, it gives CASSGAQGTDTQYF.

This clonotype was picked up many times. The rearrangement joins TRBV30 to TRBJ2-3; D is perhaps TRBD2 (6 bases). CDR3 length equals 14 residues. Germline values: CDR1 GTSNPN, CDR2 SVGIG (reference sequence). V lost 2 bases and J 4 bases, leaving 13 bases between the germline ends. The CDR3 region is CAWSPGAHPDTQYF. CDR3 nucleotides: TGTGCCTGGAGTCCGGGAGCCCATCCAGATACGCAGTATTTT.

The genes are TRBV20-1 and TRBJ2-3, with 7 bases that match TRBD2. This CDR3 is built from 15 residues. CDR1 DFQATT and CDR2 SNEGSKA come from the germline V gene (reference sequence). Trimming took 3 bases from V and 2 from J; bases not matched to a gene: 8. The chain's CDR3 is CSARAASGSTDTQYF. In DNA, the CDR3 is TGCAGTGCTAGGGCTGCTAGCGGATCCACAGATACGCAGTATTTT.

The chain uses TRBV2 and TRBJ1-5; D is perhaps TRBD1 (5 bases). Looked up from germline, CDR1 is SNHLY and CDR2 is FYNNEI. Trimming pared 6 bases from V and 1 base from J, leaving 13 bases between. The CDR3 has 15 amino acids. The CDR3, as DNA: TGTGCCAGCAGAAACACAGGTGGGAGCAATCAGCCCCAGCATTTT. Amino acid sequence: CASRNTGGSNQPQHF.

This sequence joins TRBV11-2 and TRBJ1-6; D uncertain. Trimming stripped 5 bases from V and 9 bases from J, with 20 bases between. This CDR3 has 16 amino acids. Germline CDR1 SGHAT, CDR2 FQNNGV. CDR3 sequence (DNA): TGTGCCAGCAGCCCCTCCGAACAGTCATGGGGTTCACCCCTCCACTTT. It encodes CASSPSEQSWGSPLHF.

This clonotype was seen more than once but under ten times. The genes are TRBV12-3 or TRBV12-4 and TRBJ1-5, with 9 bases lining up with TRBD1. Unmatched junction bases numbered 7, after V lost 6 bases and J lost 1 base. The CDR3 totals 16 residues. CDR3 nucleotide sequence: TGTGCCAGCAGCGCCGGGACAGGGTCGAGCAATCAGCCCCAGCATTTT. Amino acids: CASSAGTGSSNQPQHF.

The chain recombines TRBV12-3 or TRBV12-4 with TRBJ2-3; TRBD2 matches at 11 bases. V gave up 4 bases and J gave up 5 bases; unmatched junction bases: 8. This CDR3 has 16 amino acids. The DNA for the CDR3 is TGTGCCAGCAGTTCACTCGGGACTAGCGGTCAAGATACGCAGTATTTT. It translates to CASSSLGTSGQDTQYF.

Notes on this clonotype: A much more abundant neighbour one base away suggests this may be a read error. A read error is likely, as this CDR3 ends without the conserved phenylalanine or tryptophan. The chain is built from TRBV6-2 or TRBV6-3 and TRBJ1-1; the match to TRBD1 covers 9 bases. Germline CDR1 MNHEY, CDR2 SVGEGT. The CDR3 loop spans 16 amino acids. Trimming cost V 10 bases and J 1 base; bases outside gene matches: 13. The CDR3 DNA sequence: TGTGCCACCATGCCCGGACAGGGGTCGGGGAACACTGAAGCTTTCATT. Its protein product is CATMPGQGSGNTEAFI.

This clonotype appeared a few times. The J gene is TRBJ1-2, the V gene TRBV6-5, with 10 bases lining up with TRBD1. The junction had 2 bases not matched to a gene; V was cut back by 0 bases and J by 4 bases. The CDR3 covers 15 residues. CDR1 is MNHEY and CDR2 is SVGAGI in the germline V gene. CDR3 protein: CASSYSGTGVYGYTF. The CDR3 DNA is TGTGCCAGCAGTTACTCCGGGACAGGGGTCTATGGCTACACCTTC.

This clonotype has at least ten counts. The rearrangement uses TRBV12-5 and TRBJ1-1, with a tentative D call TRBD1 (5 bases). The V end lost 1 base, the J end lost 4 bases, and 13 bases lay between the germline ends. The CDR3 is 15 amino acids. The V gene's germline CDR1 is LGHNT and CDR2 FRNRAP. CDR3 sequence: CASGLGGPGLTEAFF. CDR3 DNA: TGTGCTAGTGGTTTGGGGGGCCCGGGCCTCACTGAAGCTTTCTTT.

In its sample, this clonotype was seen a few times. V usage is TRBV29-1 and J usage is TRBJ2-7, with a weak D call TRBD1 (5 bases). With 5 bases removed from V and 5 bases from J, the gap between germline ends came to 16 bases. Germline V lookup: CDR1 SQVTM, CDR2 ANQGSEA. The CDR3 has 13 amino acids. Written as DNA, the CDR3 is TGCAGCGTTTCTGTGCAGGGTCGGGACGAGCAGTACTTC. Translation: CSVSVQGRDEQYF.

This clonotype was recorded a few times. The V and J genes are TRBV11-2 and TRBJ1-1; 11 nucleotides agree with TRBD1. The germline V gene has CDR1 SGHAT and CDR2 FQNNGV. The CDR3 extends over 17 amino acids. The J segment lost 1 base and the V segment lost 1 base, leaving 5 bases of the junction unmatched. The CDR3 protein is CASSLVWTGGSNTEAFF. Here the CDR3 DNA reads TGTGCCAGCAGCTTAGTGTGGACAGGGGGCTCGAACACTGAAGCTTTCTTT.

This clonotype was recorded many times. This chain links TRBV12-3 or TRBV12-4 with TRBJ2-1, with D tentatively TRBD2 (7 bases). V was clipped by 4 bases and J by 7 bases, with 23 bases between them. The CDR3 is 17 residues long. The CDR3 region has the DNA TGTGCCAGCAGTTCTCGGGCGGGCGGGGGCCCTGGGAATGAGCAGTTCTTC. Translation: CASSSRAGGGPGNEQFF.